These T cell receptor beta chains were read from a single sample in a study of CD8+ T cells in alopecia areata. TCRdb's copy holds only in-frame clones and misses some; the assay was immunoSEQ multiplex PCR. Found here are over 150,000 clones, roughly 50% of them singletons; the top ten hold 5% to 6%. Material: CD4+ T cells sorted from blood, obtained at week 24, from a patient treated with tofacitinib. The receptors were gathered from a human donor with alopecia areata. Both conserved end residues are part of each CDR3. D genes are given only for firm matches. The size of a clone is reported for some rows only, either as once, few or many, or as a class for expanded clones.

D	size	V	J	length	CDR3	DNA
.	.	TRBV6-5	TRBJ1-2	12	CASLQGSGGYTF	TGTGCCAGTTTACAGGGTTCGGGTGGCTACACCTTC
.	.	TRBV5-1	TRBJ1-2	14	CASSLQLTNYGYTF	TGCGCCAGCAGCTTGCAGCTAACTAACTATGGCTACACCTTC
.	.	TRBV7-9	TRBJ2-7	14	CASSLVGMSDEQYF	TGTGCCAGCAGCTTAGTGGGGATGTCGGACGAGCAGTACTTC
.	few	TRBV4-2	TRBJ2-3	13	CASSPRREDTQYF	TGTGCCAGCAGCCCCCGGAGGGAAGATACGCAGTATTTT
.	.	TRBV29-1	TRBJ2-1	13	CSVEANRESEQFF	TGCAGCGTTGAAGCGAACAGGGAAAGTGAGCAGTTCTTC
TRBD1	few	TRBV4-3	TRBJ1-6	13	CASTPDRGASLHF	TGCGCCAGCACCCCCGACAGGGGCGCGTCCCTCCACTTT
.	few	TRBV6-6	TRBJ1-5	11	CASGGNQPQHF	TGTGCCAGCGGAGGAAATCAGCCCCAGCATTTT
.	.	TRBV5-4	TRBJ2-3	12	CASSLSTDTQYF	TGTGCCAGCAGCCTGAGCACAGATACGCAGTATTTT
.	.	TRBV30	TRBJ1-1	12	CACVPGDTEAFF	TGTGCCTGTGTTCCAGGGGACACTGAAGCTTTCTTT
.	few	TRBV7-6	TRBJ1-5	17	CASSLWGRGLSNQPQHF	TGTGCCAGCAGCTTATGGGGGAGAGGGTTAAGCAATCAGCCCCAGCATTTT
.	.	TRBV18	TRBJ2-3	15	CASSPVFGHTDTQYF	TGTGCCAGCTCCCCGGTTTTCGGGCACACAGATACGCAGTATTTT
TRBD2	.	TRBV5-1	TRBJ2-1	16	CASSLAAGGPGGEQFF	TGCGCCAGCAGCTTGGCAGCGGGAGGGCCAGGGGGAGAACAGTTCTTC
TRBD2	.	TRBV7-9	TRBJ2-1	15	CASSLWTSGRDEQFF	TGTGCCAGCAGCCTCTGGACTAGCGGGAGGGATGAGCAGTTCTTC
.	.	TRBV9	TRBJ1-1	12	CASSADDTEAFF	TGTGCCAGCAGCGCCGATGACACTGAAGCTTTCTTT
TRBD1	.	TRBV5-1	TRBJ2-7	14	CASSLRQGAYEQYF	TGCGCCAGCAGCTTGAGGCAGGGGGCGTACGAGCAGTACTTC
.	.	TRBV30	TRBJ2-3	10	CAWSTDTQYF	TGTGCCTGGAGCACAGATACGCAGTATTTT
.	.	TRBV7-2	TRBJ1-5	13	CASSFYLEEPQHF	TGTGCCAGCAGCTTTTACCTGGAGGAGCCCCAGCATTTT
TRBD2	.	TRBV27	TRBJ2-5	16	CASSTRLAGGWETQYF	TGTGCCAGCAGTACCCGACTAGCGGGAGGCTGGGAGACCCAGTACTTC
.	.	TRBV6-5	TRBJ2-7	13	CASSYLGSYEQYF	TGTGCCAGCAGTTACCTGGGCTCCTACGAGCAGTACTTC
TRBD1	many	TRBV4-1	TRBJ2-7	13	CANRGQLHYEQYF	TGCGCCAACAGGGGACAGCTACACTACGAGCAGTACTTC
.	.	TRBV27	TRBJ1-2	15	CASSSSRHPNGSGTF	TGTGCCAGCAGTTCATCAAGACACCCGAACGGATCGGGCACCTTC
TRBD1	.	TRBV5-1	TRBJ2-3	15	CASSGTGEGADTQYF	TGCGCCAGCAGCGGGACAGGGGAGGGCGCAGATACGCAGTATTTT
.	few	TRBV29-1	TRBJ2-5	14	CSVEESGLQETQYF	TGCAGCGTTGAAGAGTCAGGGCTCCAAGAGACCCAGTACTTC
.	.	TRBV7-2	TRBJ2-2	15	CASSLQASNTGELFF	TGTGCCAGCAGCTTACAGGCTTCGAACACCGGGGAGCTGTTTTTT
.	few	TRBV9	TRBJ2-1	14	CASSVEGTYNEQFF	TGTGCCAGCAGCGTAGAAGGAACCTACAATGAGCAGTTCTTC
.	.	TRBV30	TRBJ2-5	12	CAWTAGQETQYF	TGTGCCTGGACGGCGGGACAAGAGACCCAGTACTTC